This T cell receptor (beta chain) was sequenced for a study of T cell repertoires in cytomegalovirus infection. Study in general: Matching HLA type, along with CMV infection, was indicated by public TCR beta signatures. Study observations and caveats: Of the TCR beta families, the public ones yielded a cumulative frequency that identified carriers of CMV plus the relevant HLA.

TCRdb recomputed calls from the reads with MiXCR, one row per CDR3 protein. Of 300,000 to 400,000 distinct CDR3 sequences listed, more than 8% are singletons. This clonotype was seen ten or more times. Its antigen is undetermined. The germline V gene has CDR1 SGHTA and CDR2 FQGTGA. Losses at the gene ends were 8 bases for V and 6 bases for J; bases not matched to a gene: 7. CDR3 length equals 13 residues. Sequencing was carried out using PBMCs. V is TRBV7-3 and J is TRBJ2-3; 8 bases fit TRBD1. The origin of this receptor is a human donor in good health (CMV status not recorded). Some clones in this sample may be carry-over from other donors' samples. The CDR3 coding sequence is TGTGCCAGCCGACGACAGGGGCTCGATACGCAGTATTTT. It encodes CASRRQGLDTQYF.